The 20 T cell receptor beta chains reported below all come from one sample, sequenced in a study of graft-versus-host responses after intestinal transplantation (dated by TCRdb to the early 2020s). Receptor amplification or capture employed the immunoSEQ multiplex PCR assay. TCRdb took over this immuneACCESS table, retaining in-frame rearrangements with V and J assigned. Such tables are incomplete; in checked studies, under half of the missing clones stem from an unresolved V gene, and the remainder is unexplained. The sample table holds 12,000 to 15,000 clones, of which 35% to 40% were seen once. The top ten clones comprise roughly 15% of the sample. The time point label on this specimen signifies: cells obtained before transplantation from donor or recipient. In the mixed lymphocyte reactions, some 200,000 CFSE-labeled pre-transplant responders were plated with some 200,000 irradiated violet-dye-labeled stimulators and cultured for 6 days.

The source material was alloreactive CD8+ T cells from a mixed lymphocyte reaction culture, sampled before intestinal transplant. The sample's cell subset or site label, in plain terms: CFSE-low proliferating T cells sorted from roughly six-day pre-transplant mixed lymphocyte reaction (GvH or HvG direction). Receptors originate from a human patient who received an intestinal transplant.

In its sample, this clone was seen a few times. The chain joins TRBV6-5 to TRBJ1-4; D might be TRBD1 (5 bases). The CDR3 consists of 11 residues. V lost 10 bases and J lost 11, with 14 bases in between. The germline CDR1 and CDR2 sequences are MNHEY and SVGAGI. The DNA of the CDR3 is TGTGCCACGAAAGACAGCGAGAAACTGTTTTTT. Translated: CATKDSEKLFF.

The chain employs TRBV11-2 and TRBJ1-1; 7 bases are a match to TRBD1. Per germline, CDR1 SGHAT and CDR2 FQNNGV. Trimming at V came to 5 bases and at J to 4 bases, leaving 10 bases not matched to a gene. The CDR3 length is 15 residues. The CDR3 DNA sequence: TGTGCCAGCAGCGGGACAGACCTATTACTCACTGAAGCTTTCTTT. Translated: CASSGTDLLLTEAFF.

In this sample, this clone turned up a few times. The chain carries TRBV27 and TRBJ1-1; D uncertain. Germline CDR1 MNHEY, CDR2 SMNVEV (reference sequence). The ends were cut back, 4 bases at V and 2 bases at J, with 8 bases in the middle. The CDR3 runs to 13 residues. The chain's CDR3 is CASSSSGNTEAFF. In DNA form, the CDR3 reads TGTGCCAGCAGTTCTAGCGGTAACACTGAAGCTTTCTTT.

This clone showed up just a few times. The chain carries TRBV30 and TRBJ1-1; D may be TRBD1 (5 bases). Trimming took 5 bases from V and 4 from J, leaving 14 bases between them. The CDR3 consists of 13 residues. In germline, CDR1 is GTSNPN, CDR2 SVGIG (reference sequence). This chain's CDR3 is CAWGRWGSTEAFF. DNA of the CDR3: TGTGCCTGGGGGCGGTGGGGCTCCACTGAAGCTTTCTTT.

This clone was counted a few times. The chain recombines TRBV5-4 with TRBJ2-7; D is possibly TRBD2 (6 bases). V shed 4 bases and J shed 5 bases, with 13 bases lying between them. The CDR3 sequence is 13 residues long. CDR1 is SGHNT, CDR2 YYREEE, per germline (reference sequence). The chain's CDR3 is CASSLEGSDEQYF. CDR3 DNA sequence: TGTGCCAGCAGCCTGGAGGGGTCGGACGAGCAGTACTTC.

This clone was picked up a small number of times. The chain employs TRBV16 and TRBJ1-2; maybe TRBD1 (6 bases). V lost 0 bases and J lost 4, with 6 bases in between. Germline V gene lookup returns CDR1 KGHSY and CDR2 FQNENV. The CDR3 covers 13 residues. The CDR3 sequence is CASSQSTGYGYTF. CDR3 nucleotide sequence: TGTGCCAGCAGCCAATCGACAGGCTATGGCTACACCTTC.

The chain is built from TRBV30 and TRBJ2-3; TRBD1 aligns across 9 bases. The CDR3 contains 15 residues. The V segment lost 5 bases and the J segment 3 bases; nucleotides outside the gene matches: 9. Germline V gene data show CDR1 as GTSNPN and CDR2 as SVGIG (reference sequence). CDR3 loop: CAWCNGDRVTDTQYF. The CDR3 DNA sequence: TGTGCCTGGTGTAACGGGGACAGGGTGACAGATACGCAGTATTTT.

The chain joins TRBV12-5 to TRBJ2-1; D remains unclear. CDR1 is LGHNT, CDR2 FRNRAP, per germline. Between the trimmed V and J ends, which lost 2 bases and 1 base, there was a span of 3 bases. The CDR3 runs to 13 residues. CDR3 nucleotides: TGTGCTAGTGGTTTGCTATCCTACAATGAGCAGTTCTTC. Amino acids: CASGLLSYNEQFF.

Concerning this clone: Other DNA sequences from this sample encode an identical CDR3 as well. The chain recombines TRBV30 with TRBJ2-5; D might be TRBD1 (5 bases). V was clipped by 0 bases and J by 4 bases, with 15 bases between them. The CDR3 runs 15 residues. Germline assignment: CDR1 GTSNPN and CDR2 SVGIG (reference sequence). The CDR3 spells CAWSVTSGFGETQYF. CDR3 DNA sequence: TGTGCCTGGAGTGTAACATCAGGGTTCGGAGAGACCCAGTACTTC.

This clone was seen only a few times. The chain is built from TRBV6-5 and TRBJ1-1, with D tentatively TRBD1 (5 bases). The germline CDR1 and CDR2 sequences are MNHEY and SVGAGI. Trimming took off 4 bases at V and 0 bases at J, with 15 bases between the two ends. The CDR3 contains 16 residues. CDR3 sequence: CASSSLGRGMNTEAFF. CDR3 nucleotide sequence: TGTGCCAGCAGTTCACTGGGACGGGGGATGAACACTGAAGCTTTCTTT.

In DNA form, the CDR3 reads TGTGCCAGCAGTTCGGGGGGCACTGAAGCTTTCTTT. Amino acids: CASSSGGTEAFF. The chain carries TRBV6-5 and TRBJ1-1; a weak D match, TRBD1 (5 bases). Looked up from germline, CDR1 is MNHEY and CDR2 is SVGAGI. V lost 4 bases to trimming and J lost 4 bases, with 7 bases between them. The CDR3 covers 12 residues.

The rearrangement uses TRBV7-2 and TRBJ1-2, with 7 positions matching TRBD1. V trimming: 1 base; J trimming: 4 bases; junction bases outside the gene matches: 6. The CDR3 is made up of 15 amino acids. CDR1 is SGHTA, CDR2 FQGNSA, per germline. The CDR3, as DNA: TGTGCCAGCAGCTTAGTTAACAGGGGTATCTATGGCTACACCTTC. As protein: CASSLVNRGIYGYTF.

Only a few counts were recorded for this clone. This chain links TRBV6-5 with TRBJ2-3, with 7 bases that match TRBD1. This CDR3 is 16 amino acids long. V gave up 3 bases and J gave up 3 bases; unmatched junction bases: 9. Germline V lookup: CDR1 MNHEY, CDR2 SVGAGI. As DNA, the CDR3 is TGTGCCAGCAGTTATTACCCCGGGACAGAGACAGATACGCAGTATTTT. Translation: CASSYYPGTETDTQYF.

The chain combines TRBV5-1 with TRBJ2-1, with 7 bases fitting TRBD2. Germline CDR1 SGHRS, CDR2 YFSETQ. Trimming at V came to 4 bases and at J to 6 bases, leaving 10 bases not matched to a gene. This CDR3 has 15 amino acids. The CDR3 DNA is TGCGCCAGCAGCCAGGGACTATCGCTAGGCAATGAGCAGTTCTTC. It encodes CASSQGLSLGNEQFF.

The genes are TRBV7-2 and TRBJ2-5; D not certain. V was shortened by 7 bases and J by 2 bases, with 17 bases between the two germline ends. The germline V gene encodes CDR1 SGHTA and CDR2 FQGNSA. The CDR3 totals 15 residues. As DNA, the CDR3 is TGTGCCAGCACTCCCTCGTCCGGGTGGCAAGAGACCCAGTACTTC. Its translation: CASTPSSGWQETQYF. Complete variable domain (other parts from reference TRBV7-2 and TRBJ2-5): GAGVSQSPSNKVTEKGKDVELRCDPISGHTALYWYRQSLGQGLEFLIYFQGNSAPDKSGLPSDRFSAERTGGSVSTLTIQRTQQEDSAVYLCASTPSSGWQETQYFGPGTRLLVL.

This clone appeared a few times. CDR3 in DNA: TGTGCCAGCAGTCCCATTGGAGGGACGCCTTACAATGAGCAGTTCTTC. Translating gives CASSPIGGTPYNEQFF. The rearrangement links TRBV27 to TRBJ2-1, with a tentative D call TRBD2 (6 bases). Per germline, CDR1 MNHEY and CDR2 SMNVEV (reference sequence). V dropped 5 bases and J dropped 4 bases, with 18 bases sitting between them. The CDR3 loop spans 16 amino acids.

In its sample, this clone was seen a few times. CDR3 loop: CASSQVGQVGEAFF. CDR3 coding DNA: TGCGCCAGCAGCCAAGTCGGCCAGGTCGGTGAAGCTTTCTTT. V gene TRBV4-1 combines with J gene TRBJ1-1; no definite D call. Germline V CDR1 and CDR2: MGHRA, YSYEKL. The CDR3 contains 14 residues. V lost 1 base and J 7 bases, leaving 13 bases between the germline ends.

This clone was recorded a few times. The CDR3 loop is CASSYSGAGANVLTF. CDR3 coding DNA: TGTGCCAGCAGTTACTCAGGAGCTGGGGCCAACGTCCTGACTTTC. This sequence joins TRBV6-6 and TRBJ2-6; the D is unclear. The V gene lost 0 bases and the J gene lost 2 bases, with 5 bases spanning the gap. Germline values: CDR1 MNHNY, CDR2 SVGAGI (reference sequence). The CDR3 length is 15 residues.

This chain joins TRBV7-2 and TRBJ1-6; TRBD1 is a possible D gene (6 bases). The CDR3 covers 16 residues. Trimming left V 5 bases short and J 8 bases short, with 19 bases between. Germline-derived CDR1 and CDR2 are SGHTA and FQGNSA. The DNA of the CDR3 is TGTGCCAGCAGCGCCTATCCTCCGGGACACTATTCACCCCTCCACTTT. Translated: CASSAYPPGHYSPLHF.

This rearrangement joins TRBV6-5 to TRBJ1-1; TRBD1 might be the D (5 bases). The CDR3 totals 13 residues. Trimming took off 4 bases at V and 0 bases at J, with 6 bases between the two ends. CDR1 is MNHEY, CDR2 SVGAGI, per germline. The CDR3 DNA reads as TGTGCCAGCAGTTGGGGCATGAACACTGAAGCTTTCTTT. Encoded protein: CASSWGMNTEAFF.